This T cell receptor beta chain was retrieved from a study of shared clonotypes between healthy human individuals. Whole-study context: Donors consisted of two women and a few men between 18 and 49. Study-wide points: Larger richness was generally estimated for naive than memory subsets.

In the case of this clone: Its antigen is not identified.

This was a deep-level run. Using immunoSEQ multiplex PCR, the repertoire was profiled, and TCRdb retains in-frame clones only, with some absent. The sample lists over a million clones, around 98.5% occurring once. This CDR3 spans 14 amino acids. Germline CDR1 reads KGHSH; CDR2 reads LQKENI. Trimming left V 3 bases short and J 1 base short, with 10 bases between. This TCR was recovered from a man in his thirties or forties in good health. The chain employs TRBV18 and TRBJ2-7; D unresolved. Sequenced input: naive CD4+ T cells sorted from blood. The subset: CD45RA+ positively selected. CDR3 loop: CASSPGSFSYEQYF. CDR3 DNA sequence: TGTGCCAGCTCACCGGGAAGTTTTTCCTACGAGCAGTACTTC. Full variable domain (missing parts from reference TRBV18 and TRBJ2-7): NAGVMQNPRHLVRRRGQEARLRCSPMKGHSHVYWYRQLPEEGLKFMVYLQKENIIDESGMPKERFSAEFPKEGPSILRIQQVVRGDSAAYFCASSPGSFSYEQYFGPGTRLTVT.